This T cell receptor beta chain was recovered during a study of cytomegalovirus exposure and HLA in healthy donors. Findings of the study overall: The Asian-associated ancestry cluster reportedly had fewer N-insertions than the 666-donor mean in a later analysis.

As regards this clone: What it binds is not known.

The germline V gene encodes CDR1 SGHTS and CDR2 YDEGEE. This CDR3 region has 12 residues. Trimming shortened V by 4 bases and J by 8 bases, and 12 bases separated the two germline ends. With 60 Vbeta and 13 Jbeta primers, the PCR was carried out. Assay: immunoSEQ multiplex PCR; the TCRdb copy retains only in-frame clones and omits some. The data show about 90,000 clones, 70% to 85% seen once. Sequencing used PBMCs. The clonotype comes from a man between 18 and 35 years old in good health and CMV-seronegative. The chain carries TRBV5-8 and TRBJ1-2; D may be TRBD1 (6 bases). CDR3 amino acids: CASSLGHRGYTF. CDR3 bases: TGTGCCAGCAGCCTGGGACACCGGGGCTACACCTTC.